The rows below give T cell receptor beta chains drawn from one sample of a study of cytomegalovirus exposure and HLA in healthy donors. Repertoires were generated with immunoSEQ multiplex PCR, while TCRdb's copy carries only in-frame clones and drops some. The table includes about 220,000 clones, about 93% detected once. The source material was PBMCs. The receptor set was obtained from a woman aged 18-30 years in good health and CMV-seronegative. CDR3s include the opening cysteine and the closing phenylalanine or tryptophan. D genes are given only for firm matches. Only part of the rows carry a size: once, few, many, or a class if the clone is expanded.

>TRBV4-2|15|.|TRBD1|TRBJ2-7
TGTGCCAGCAGCCTCGAACAGGGGGCATCTTCCGAGCAGTACTTC
CASSLEQGASSEQYF
>TRBV12-5|13|.|.|TRBJ2-7
TGTGCTAGTGGTCTAGACAGCTCCTACGAGCAGTACTTC
CASGLDSSYEQYF
>TRBV29-1|14|.|TRBD1|TRBJ1-2
TGCAGCGTTCGGGCGACAGGGGCTAACTATGGCTACACCTTC
CSVRATGANYGYTF
>TRBV4-2|18|.|TRBD2|TRBJ2-3
TGTGCCAGCAGCCAAGTTGATCGGGGGGAGGGCGAGACAGATACGCAGTATTTT
CASSQVDRGEGETDTQYF
>TRBV9|16|.|.|TRBJ1-1
TGTGCCAGCAGCCCTCACAAGTCTACTATGAACACTGAAGCTTTCTTT
CASSPHKSTMNTEAFF
>TRBV10-1|15|.|.|TRBJ2-5
TGCGCCAGCAGTGATAGGAGAGGCCTGGGTGAGACCCAGTACTTC
CASSDRRGLGETQYF
>TRBV7-8|18|.|TRBD1|TRBJ1-5
TGTGCCAGCAGCCAACCACCCGGGACAGGGATCCCTATGCCGCCCCAGCATTTT
CASSQPPGTGIPMPPQHF
>TRBV27|15|.|TRBD2|TRBJ2-7
TGTGCCAGCAGTCCTTTTAGCGGGAGTGGATACGAGCAGTACTTC
CASSPFSGSGYEQYF
>TRBV7-2|16|.|TRBD2|TRBJ2-1
TGTGCCAGCAGCTTAGTTTCAGGACTAGACTACAATGAGCAGTTCTTC
CASSLVSGLDYNEQFF
>TRBV5-5|14|.|.|TRBJ1-2
TGTGCCAGCAGCTTACAGGCACGTAACTATGGCTACACCTTC
CASSLQARNYGYTF
>TRBV9|16|.|TRBD1|TRBJ1-3
TGTGCCAGCAGCGTTGACAGGGGCCTTCAAGGAAACACCATATATTTT
CASSVDRGLQGNTIYF
>TRBV27|13|once|TRBD1|TRBJ2-7
TGTGCCAGCAGCTTTACAGGGGGCAACGAGCAGTACTTC
CASSFTGGNEQYF
>TRBV6-6|14|few|TRBD1|TRBJ2-7
TGTGCCAGCAGTTACGGGACAGGGGCCCGGGAGCAGTACTTC
CASSYGTGAREQYF
>TRBV5-4|13|.|.|TRBJ2-7
TGTGCCAGCAGCTTGTTCGGTCACTACGAGCAGTACTTC
CASSLFGHYEQYF
>TRBV6-1|15|.|TRBD1|TRBJ1-5
TGTGCCAGCAGAAGCACAGGGGGCCGCAATCAGCCCCAGCATTTT
CASRSTGGRNQPQHF
>TRBV18|12|.|.|TRBJ2-5
TGTGCCAGCTCACCATTTGGGGACTCCCAGTACTTC
CASSPFGDSQYF
>TRBV5-1|14|.|TRBD2|TRBJ2-3
TGCGCCAGCAGCTTGGTGTCTAGCGGGGATACGCAGTATTTT
CASSLVSSGDTQYF
>TRBV19|15|.|.|TRBJ1-4
TGTGCCAGTAGTAGACAGCCCGCACTAAATGAAAAACTGTTTTTT
CASSRQPALNEKLFF
>TRBV6-1|14|.|.|TRBJ2-7
TGTGCCAGCAGTGGACAGAGGAGCTCCTACGAGCAGTACTTC
CASSGQRSSYEQYF
>TRBV30|13|once|.|TRBJ2-7
TGTGCCACAAACAGGGCGAGCTCCTACGAGCAGTACTTC
CATNRASSYEQYF
>TRBV9|16|.|TRBD2|TRBJ2-2
TGTGCCAGCAGCGTCTTAGCGGGGCGAAACACCGGGGAGCTGTTTTTT
CASSVLAGRNTGELFF
>TRBV7-9|14|.|.|TRBJ2-3
TGTGCCAGCAGCTTATTGCCCTACACAGATACGCAGTATTTT
CASSLLPYTDTQYF
>TRBV27|15|.|TRBD2|TRBJ2-1
TGTGCCAGCATTAGCGCAGCGGGAGTTGGCAATGAGCAGTTCTTC
CASISAAGVGNEQFF
>TRBV15|15|.|TRBD2|TRBJ2-7
TGTGCCACCAGCTCCGGGGGAGGGTTTACCTACGAGCAGTACTTC
CATSSGGGFTYEQYF
>TRBV27|13|once|.|TRBJ1-1
TGTGCCAGCAGTTTATCCAGCAGGGAAGAAGCTTTCTTT
CASSLSSREEAFF
>TRBV27|12|.|.|TRBJ2-1
TGTGCCAGCAGTTTAGAACAGGATGAGCAGTTCTTC
CASSLEQDEQFF
>TRBV18|14|.|.|TRBJ2-7
TGTGCCAGCTCACCTCCTCGAGACTCTTACGAGCAGTACTTC
CASSPPRDSYEQYF
>TRBV19|13|.|TRBD2|TRBJ2-3
TGTGCCAGTAGTAGATTAGCGGGAGATACGCAGTATTTT
CASSRLAGDTQYF